This is a list of T cell receptor beta chains from one sample in a study of identifying expanded T cells in peripheral blood. Profiled with immunoSEQ multiplex PCR; TCRdb holds only in-frame clones, not every one. The sample holds 70,000 or so clones, roughly 90% seen once. The material sequenced was blood. Source of these receptors: a person aged 18 to 70 in good health. The CDR3 runs from the conserved cysteine through the conserved F or W. A D gene is named only where the DNA matches it firmly. Rows may omit the clone size; those that give it use once, few, many or a size class.

j_call v_call clone_size d_call cdr3_aa cdr3_nt
TRBJ1-2 TRBV4-1 . . CASSPEGRAFYGYTF TGCGCCAGCAGCCCAGAGGGGAGAGCTTTCTATGGCTACACCTTC
TRBJ2-3 TRBV7-2 . TRBD2 CASSLALAGGTDTQYF TGTGCCAGCAGCTTAGCTCTAGCGGGAGGTACAGATACGCAGTATTTT
TRBJ2-2 TRBV5-1 . TRBD1 CASSLADRGHTGELFF TGCGCCAGCAGCTTGGCAGACAGGGGTCACACCGGGGAGCTGTTTTTT
TRBJ1-2 TRBV5-5 once . CASSLWLDSYGYTF TGTGCCAGCAGCTTGTGGTTAGACAGCTATGGCTACACCTTC
TRBJ2-7 TRBV5-1 . TRBD1 CASSVGTGDPYEQYF TGCGCCAGCAGCGTGGGAACAGGGGACCCCTACGAGCAGTACTTC
TRBJ1-2 TRBV11-2 . . CASSLGGDNYGYTF TGTGCCAGCAGCTTGGGGGGGGACAACTATGGCTACACCTTC
TRBJ2-7 TRBV7-2 . . CASSSGNEQYF TGTGCCAGCAGTTCCGGAAACGAGCAGTACTTC
TRBJ2-5 TRBV19 . TRBD1 CASSRDRGETQYF TGTGCCAGTAGTCGGGACAGGGGCGAGACCCAGTACTTC
TRBJ1-6 TRBV25-1 . . CASSEYPPNSPLHF TGTGCCAGCAGTGAATATCCTCCAAATTCACCCCTCCACTTT
TRBJ2-6 TRBV7-9 once . CASSLSASGANVLTF TGTGCCAGCAGCTTATCGGCCTCTGGGGCCAACGTCCTGACTTTC
TRBJ2-1 TRBV9 . TRBD1 CASSVSSTGIYNEQFF TGTGCCAGCAGCGTTAGCTCGACAGGGATTTACAATGAGCAGTTCTTC
TRBJ2-3 TRBV7-3 . . CASSLFGIGLGLTDTQYF TGTGCCAGCAGCTTATTTGGCATCGGACTGGGCCTCACAGATACGCAGTATTTT
TRBJ2-3 TRBV5-1 . TRBD1 CASSPRGPIESTDTQYF TGCGCCAGCAGCCCTAGGGGGCCCATAGAAAGCACAGATACGCAGTATTTT
TRBJ2-3 TRBV7-2 . . CASSSQGTGTDTQYF TGTGCCAGCAGCTCCCAGGGGACGGGCACAGATACGCAGTATTTT
TRBJ2-7 TRBV6-1 . TRBD2 CASSAGTSGGTYEQYF TGTGCCAGCAGTGCCGGGACTAGCGGGGGGACCTACGAGCAGTACTTC
TRBJ2-7 TRBV5-6 few TRBD1 CASSWGDRGFYEQYF TGTGCCAGCAGCTGGGGGGACAGGGGGTTTTACGAGCAGTACTTC
TRBJ1-5 TRBV15 . . CAKGGEAKGNQPQHF TGTGCCAAAGGGGGTGAGGCTAAAGGCAATCAGCCCCAGCATTTT
TRBJ1-1 TRBV6-6 . . CASSYRGRSEAFF TGTGCCAGCAGTTACCGGGGGCGGAGTGAAGCTTTCTTT
TRBJ2-6 TRBV29-1 . . CSVQGTGANVLTF TGCAGCGTTCAGGGTACTGGGGCCAACGTCCTGACTTTC
TRBJ1-5 TRBV19 once . CASSIYTNDQPQHF TGTGCCAGTAGTATCTATACGAATGATCAGCCCCAGCATTTT
TRBJ2-7 TRBV28 . TRBD2 CASIRTSGGYEQYF TGTGCCAGCATCAGGACTAGCGGAGGCTACGAGCAGTACTTC
TRBJ1-4 TRBV11-2 . . CASSLQGKTNEKLFF TGTGCCAGCAGCTTACAGGGGAAGACTAATGAAAAACTGTTTTTT
TRBJ2-1 TRBV5-8 . . CASSLAGEQFF TGTGCCAGCAGCTTGGCCGGTGAGCAGTTCTTC
TRBJ2-7 TRBV9 . TRBD1 CASSLNPAALGQGSPYEQYF TGTGCCAGCAGCCTCAATCCAGCCGCCCTGGGACAGGGATCCCCCTACGAGCAGTACTTC
TRBJ2-2 TRBV6-6 . TRBD2 CASSYSGGAGELFF TGTGCCAGCAGTTACTCCGGGGGGGCCGGGGAGCTGTTTTTT
TRBJ2-1 TRBV29-1 once . CSVEWATSYNEQFF TGCAGCGTTGAGTGGGCAACCTCCTACAATGAGCAGTTCTTC
TRBJ2-1 TRBV18 once TRBD1 CASSPGTDNEQFF TGTGCCAGCTCACCAGGGACAGACAATGAGCAGTTCTTC
TRBJ2-1 TRBV27 . TRBD2 CASSLYPGLAKYNEQFF TGTGCCAGCAGTCTTTACCCGGGACTAGCGAAATACAATGAGCAGTTCTTC